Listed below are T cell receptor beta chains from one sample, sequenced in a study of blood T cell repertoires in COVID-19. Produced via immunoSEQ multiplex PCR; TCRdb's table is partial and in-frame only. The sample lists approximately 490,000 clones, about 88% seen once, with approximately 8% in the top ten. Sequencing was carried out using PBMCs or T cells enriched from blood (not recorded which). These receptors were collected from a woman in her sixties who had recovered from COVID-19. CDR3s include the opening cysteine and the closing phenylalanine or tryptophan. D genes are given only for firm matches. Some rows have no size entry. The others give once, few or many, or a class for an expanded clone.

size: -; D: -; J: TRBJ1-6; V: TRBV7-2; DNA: TGTGCCAGCAGGGACGGGACATTTTATAATTCACCCCTCCACTTT; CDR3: CASRDGTFYNSPLHF
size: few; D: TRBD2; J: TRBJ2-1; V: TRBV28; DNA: TGTGCCACCCAAGCGCTAGCGGGAGTTGAGCAGTTCTTC; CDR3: CATQALAGVEQFF
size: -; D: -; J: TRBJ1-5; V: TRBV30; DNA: TGTGCCTGGAGTGCGGGGGGCTATGGTCAGCCCCAGCATTTT; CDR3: CAWSAGGYGQPQHF
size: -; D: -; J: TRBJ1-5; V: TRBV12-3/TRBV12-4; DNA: TGTGCCAGCACCTCGGACATAAGTCAGCCCCAGCATTTT; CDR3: CASTSDISQPQHF
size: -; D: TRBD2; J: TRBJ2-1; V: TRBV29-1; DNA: TGCAGCGTTGAAGGGTGGTCTAGCGGGGGGGGTGAGCAGTTCTTC; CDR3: CSVEGWSSGGGEQFF
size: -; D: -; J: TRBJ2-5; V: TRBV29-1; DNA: TGCAGCGTGGTTATCGCGGAACGAGAGACCCAGTACTTC; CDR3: CSVVIAERETQYF
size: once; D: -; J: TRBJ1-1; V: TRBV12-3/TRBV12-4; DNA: TGTGCCAGCACTTCTCGAGCGCGGGCTGAAGCTTTCTTT; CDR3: CASTSRARAEAFF
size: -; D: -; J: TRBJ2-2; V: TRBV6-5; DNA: TGTGCCAGCACCCCCCCAGCCTCGGGGGCCGGGGAGCTGTTTTTT; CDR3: CASTPPASGAGELFF
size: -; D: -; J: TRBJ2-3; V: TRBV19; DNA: TGTGCCAGTAAGTGGGGGCCTAGCACAGATACGCAGTATTTT; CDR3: CASKWGPSTDTQYF
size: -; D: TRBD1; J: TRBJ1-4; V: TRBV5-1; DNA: TGCGCCAGCAGCTTGGAAACAGGGGGTCTTGAAAAACTGTTTTTT; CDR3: CASSLETGGLEKLFF
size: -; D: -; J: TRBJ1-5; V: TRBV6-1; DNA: TGTGCCAGCAGTGAAGAGCGGACCAATCAGCCCCAGCATTTT; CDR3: CASSEERTNQPQHF
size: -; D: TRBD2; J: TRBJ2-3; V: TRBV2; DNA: TGTGCCAGCCGACCCACTAGCGGGGGCACAGATACGCAGTATTTT; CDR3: CASRPTSGGTDTQYF
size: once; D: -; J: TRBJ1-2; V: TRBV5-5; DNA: TGTGCCAGCAGCTTACCCTCACAGGCCTATGGCTACACCTTC; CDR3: CASSLPSQAYGYTF
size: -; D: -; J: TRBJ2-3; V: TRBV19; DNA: TGTGCCAGTAGTCTACTAGGACCTAGCACAGATACGCAGTATTTT; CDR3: CASSLLGPSTDTQYF
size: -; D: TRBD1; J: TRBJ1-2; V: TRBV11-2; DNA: TGTGCCAGCAGCGCGACAGGGGGCTATCCTAACTATGGCTACACCTTC; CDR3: CASSATGGYPNYGYTF
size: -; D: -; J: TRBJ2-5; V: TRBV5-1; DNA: TGCGCCAGCAGCCCGGGCCCGGGGAGGGAGACCCAGTACTTC; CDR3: CASSPGPGRETQYF
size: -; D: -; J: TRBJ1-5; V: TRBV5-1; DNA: TGCGCCAGCAGCGTGGACAGCCTTAATCAGCCCCAGCATTTT; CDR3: CASSVDSLNQPQHF
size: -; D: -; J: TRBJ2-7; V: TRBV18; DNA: TGTGCCAGCTCAACATCCAGGGGACCCGAGCAGTACTTC; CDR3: CASSTSRGPEQYF
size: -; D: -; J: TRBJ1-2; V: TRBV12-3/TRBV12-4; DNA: TGTGCCAGCAGTTCCGAGAACTATGGCTACACCTTC; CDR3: CASSSENYGYTF
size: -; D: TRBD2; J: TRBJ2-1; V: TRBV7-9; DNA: TGTGCCAGCAGGACTAGCGGGGGGGCCGACCACAATGAGCAGTTCTTC; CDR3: CASRTSGGADHNEQFF
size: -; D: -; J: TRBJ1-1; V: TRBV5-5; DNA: TGTGCCAGCAGTCAGGGTATGGGGAACACTGAAGCTTTCTTT; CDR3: CASSQGMGNTEAFF
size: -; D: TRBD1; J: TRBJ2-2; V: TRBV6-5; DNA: TGTGCCAGCAGGCCCACAGGGGGCACCGGGGAGCTGTTTTTT; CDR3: CASRPTGGTGELFF
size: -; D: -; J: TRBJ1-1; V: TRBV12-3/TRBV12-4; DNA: TGTGCCAGCTTTTCAGGGTTCACTGAAGCTTTCTTT; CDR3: CASFSGFTEAFF
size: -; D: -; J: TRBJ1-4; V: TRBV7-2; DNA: TGTGCCAGCAGCTTGAGCGGGGCGGCGGGTGAAAAACTGTTTTTT; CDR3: CASSLSGAAGEKLFF
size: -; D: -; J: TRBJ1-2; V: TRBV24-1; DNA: TGTGCCACCAGTGATGGCGGACTTTATGGCTACACCTTC; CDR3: CATSDGGLYGYTF
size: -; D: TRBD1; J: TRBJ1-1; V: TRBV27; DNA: TGTGCCAGCAGTAACAGGGGCAACACTGAAGCTTTCTTT; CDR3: CASSNRGNTEAFF
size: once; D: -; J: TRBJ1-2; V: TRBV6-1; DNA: TGTGCCAGCAGTGACCTTCGGGACTATGGCTACACCTTC; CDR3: CASSDLRDYGYTF
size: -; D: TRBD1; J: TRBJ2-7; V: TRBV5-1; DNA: TGCGCCAGCAGGGACGCAGGGGGCAACGAGCAGTACTTC; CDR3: CASRDAGGNEQYF
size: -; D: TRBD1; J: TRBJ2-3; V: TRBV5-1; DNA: TGCGCCAGCAGCCGACAGGGGGCGGACACAGATACGCAGTATTTT; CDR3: CASSRQGADTDTQYF
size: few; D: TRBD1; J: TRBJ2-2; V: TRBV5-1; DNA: TGCGCCAGCAGCTTGGCAGGACAGGTGAACACCGGGGAGCTGTTTTTT; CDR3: CASSLAGQVNTGELFF
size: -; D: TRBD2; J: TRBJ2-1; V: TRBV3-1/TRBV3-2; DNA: TGTGCCAGCAGCCAAGATCAAATAGCGGGGGAGTACAATGAGCAGTTCTTC; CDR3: CASSQDQIAGEYNEQFF
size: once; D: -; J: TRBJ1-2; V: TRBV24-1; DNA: TGTGCCACCAGCACCTCCCAGGGTGGAGGCTACACCTTC; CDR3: CATSTSQGGGYTF
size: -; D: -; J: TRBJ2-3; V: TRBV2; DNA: TGTGCCAGCAGGTTCCTTGGCGGTAGCACAGATACGCAGTATTTT; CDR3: CASRFLGGSTDTQYF
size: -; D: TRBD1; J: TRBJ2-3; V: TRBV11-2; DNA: TGTGCCAGCAGCTTAGGTGCCGAGGACAGGGGCCTCACTGATACGCAGTATTTT; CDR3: CASSLGAEDRGLTDTQYF
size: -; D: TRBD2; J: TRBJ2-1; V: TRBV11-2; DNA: TGTGCCAGCAGCACAACTAGCGGGGGGGCCTATGAGCAGTTCTTC; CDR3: CASSTTSGGAYEQFF
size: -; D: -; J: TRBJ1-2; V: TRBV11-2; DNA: TGTGCCAGCAGCTTAGCCGGGTATGGCTACACCTTC; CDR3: CASSLAGYGYTF
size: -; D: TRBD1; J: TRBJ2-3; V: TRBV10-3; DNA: TGTGCCACCAGGACAGGGGTAAGCACAGATACGCAGTATTTT; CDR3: CATRTGVSTDTQYF
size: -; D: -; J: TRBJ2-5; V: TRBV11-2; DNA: TGTGCCAGCAGCGGGGGGATACAAGAGACCCAGTACTTC; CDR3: CASSGGIQETQYF
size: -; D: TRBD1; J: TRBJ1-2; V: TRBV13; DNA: TGTGCCAGCAGCCTTGGACAGGGGGCGCCTGGCTACACCTTC; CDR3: CASSLGQGAPGYTF
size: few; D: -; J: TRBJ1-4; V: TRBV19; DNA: TGTGCCAGTAGGGGACAAGGATGGGAAAAACTGTTTTTT; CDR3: CASRGQGWEKLFF
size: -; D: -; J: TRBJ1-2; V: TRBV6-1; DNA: TGTGCCAGCAGTGAAGGCGGAAACTATGGCTACACCTTC; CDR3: CASSEGGNYGYTF
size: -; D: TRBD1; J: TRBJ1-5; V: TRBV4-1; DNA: TGCGCCAGCAGCCAAGGACAGGGGTCCCAGCCCCAGCATTTT; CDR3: CASSQGQGSQPQHF
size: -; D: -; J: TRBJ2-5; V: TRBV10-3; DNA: TGTGCCATAAGGGACTTCAGACAAGAGACCCAGTACTTC; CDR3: CAIRDFRQETQYF
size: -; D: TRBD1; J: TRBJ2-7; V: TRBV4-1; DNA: TGCGCCAGCAGCCAAGTTCCCGGGACAGCTACCTACGAGCAGTACTTC; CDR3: CASSQVPGTATYEQYF
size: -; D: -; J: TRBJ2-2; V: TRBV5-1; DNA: TGCGCCAGCAGCTTGACAGGGCTCGGGGAGCTGTTTTTT; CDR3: CASSLTGLGELFF
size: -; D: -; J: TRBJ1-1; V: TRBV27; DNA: TGTGCCAGCAGTATGGGCCCCACTGAAGCTTTCTTT; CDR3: CASSMGPTEAFF
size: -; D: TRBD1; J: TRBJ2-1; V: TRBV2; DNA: TGTGCCAGCGGGGCAGGACAGGGGAATTACAATGAGCAGTTCTTC; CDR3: CASGAGQGNYNEQFF
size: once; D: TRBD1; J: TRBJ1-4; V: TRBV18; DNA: TGTGCCAGCTCGGCCGGGACAGGGGATAGAGGGCAACTGTTTTTT; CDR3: CASSAGTGDRGQLFF
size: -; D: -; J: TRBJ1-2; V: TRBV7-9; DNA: TGTGCCAGCAGCTCACCAGGCAGACCTCCTAACTATGGCTACACCTTC; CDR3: CASSSPGRPPNYGYTF
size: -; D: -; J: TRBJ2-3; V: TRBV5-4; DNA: TGTGCCAGCAGCTTGGGCCCCGGGGGACAGCCCACAGATACGCAGTATTTT; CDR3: CASSLGPGGQPTDTQYF
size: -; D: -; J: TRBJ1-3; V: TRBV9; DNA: TGTGCCAGCAGCGTAGCACCGACAGCGTCTGGAAACACCATATATTTT; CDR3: CASSVAPTASGNTIYF
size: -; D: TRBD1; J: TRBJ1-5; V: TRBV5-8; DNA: TGTGCCAGCAGCTTGGGGGACAGTTCAAATAGCAATCAGCCCCAGCATTTT; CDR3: CASSLGDSSNSNQPQHF
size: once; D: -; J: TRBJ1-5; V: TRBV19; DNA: TGTGCCAGTAGTATTCTTTCCCAGCCCCAGCATTTT; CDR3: CASSILSQPQHF
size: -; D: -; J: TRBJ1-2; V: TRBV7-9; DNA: TGTGCCAGCAGCTTAAAAGGGGTGGACTATGGCTACACCTTC; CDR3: CASSLKGVDYGYTF
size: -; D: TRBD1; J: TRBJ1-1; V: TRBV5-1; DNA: TGCGCCAGCAGCGCCGACAGGGGGCGCGCTGAAGCTTTCTTT; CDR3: CASSADRGRAEAFF
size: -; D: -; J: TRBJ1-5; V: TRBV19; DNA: TGTGCCAGTAGTATATTCGGCAGGGGAGGCAATCAGCCCCAGCATTTT; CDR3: CASSIFGRGGNQPQHF
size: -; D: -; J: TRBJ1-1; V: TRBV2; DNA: TGTGCCAGCAGACTGACAGGCGCGAACACTGAAGCTTTCTTT; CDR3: CASRLTGANTEAFF